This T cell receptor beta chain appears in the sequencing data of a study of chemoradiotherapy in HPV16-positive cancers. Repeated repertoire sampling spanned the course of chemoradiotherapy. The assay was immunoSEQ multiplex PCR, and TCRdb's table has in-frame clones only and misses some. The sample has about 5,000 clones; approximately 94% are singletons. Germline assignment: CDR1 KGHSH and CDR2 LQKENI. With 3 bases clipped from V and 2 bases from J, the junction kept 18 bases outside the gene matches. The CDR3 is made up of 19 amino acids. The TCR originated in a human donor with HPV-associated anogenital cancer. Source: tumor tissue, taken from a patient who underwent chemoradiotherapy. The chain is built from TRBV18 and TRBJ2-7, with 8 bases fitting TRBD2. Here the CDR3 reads CASSPRLGIAGKGAYEQYF. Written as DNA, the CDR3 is TGTGCCAGCTCACCTCGACTCGGGATAGCGGGGAAGGGGGCCTACGAGCAGTACTTC.